Listed here are 20 T cell receptor beta chains from one sample, sequenced in a study of shared clonotypes between healthy human individuals. Sequencing was performed with immunoSEQ multiplex PCR; in TCRdb, only in-frame clones are kept and a portion is missing. The profile shows about half a million clones, almost 80% of them singletons. The sample was PBMCs. The receptors originated from a woman aged 40 to 50 in good health. Some clones in this sample may be carry-over from other donors' samples.

CDR3 nucleotide sequence: TGTGCCAGCAGCCCCTGGGGTTCTAGCACAGATACGCAGTATTTT. Amino acid sequence: CASSPWGSSTDTQYF. V usage is TRBV11-2 and J usage is TRBJ2-3; D is uncertain. The germline V and J ends were trimmed by 5 bases and 0 bases, with 12 bases remaining between them. CDR1 and CDR2 from the germline V gene are SGHAT and FQNNGV. CDR3 length: 15 amino acids.

The chain employs TRBV28 and TRBJ2-7, with D possibly matching TRBD1 (6 bases). V lost 3 bases to trimming and J lost 7 bases, with 16 bases between them. This CDR3 spans 14 amino acids. Germline CDR1 and CDR2: MDHEN and SYDVKM. The CDR3 protein is CASSFSQGLREQYF. The CDR3 coding sequence is TGTGCCAGCAGTTTTTCCCAGGGGTTGCGGGAGCAGTACTTC.

This clone was recorded once. CDR3 sequence: CASSPSPASNQPQHF. CDR3 bases: TGTGCCAGCAGCCCCTCGCCGGCGAGCAATCAGCCCCAGCATTTT. The V call is TRBV7-2, the J call TRBJ1-5; D gene unclear. The CDR3 sequence is 15 residues long. Germline V lookup: CDR1 SGHTA, CDR2 FQGNSA. With 5 bases removed from V and 1 base from J, the gap between germline ends came to 12 bases.

The V gene is TRBV7-8, the J gene TRBJ1-1, with D unclear. Trimming removed 5 bases from V and 3 bases from J, with 13 bases in between. Per the germline V gene, CDR1 is SGHVS and CDR2 is FQNEAQ. The CDR3 spans 14 residues. The CDR3 loop reads CASSREMGYTEAFF. The CDR3 DNA follows: TGTGCCAGCAGCCGAGAAATGGGGTACACTGAAGCTTTCTTT.

The chain recombines TRBV11-2 with TRBJ1-6; D is possibly TRBD1 (5 bases). CDR1 and CDR2 from the germline V gene are SGHAT and FQNNGV. The CDR3 runs 17 residues. V was pared by 5 bases and J by 0 bases, with 14 bases between. CDR3: CASSPGTPSSYNSPLHF. CDR3 nucleotide sequence: TGTGCCAGCAGCCCCGGGACGCCAAGCTCCTATAATTCACCCCTCCACTTT.

This clone was seen just once. Additional DNA sequences in this sample encode the identical CDR3. The chain recombines TRBV5-1 with TRBJ2-2; D gene uncertain. The CDR3 spans 15 residues. V gave up 4 bases and J gave up 0 bases, with 10 bases separating them. Germline CDR1 reads SGHRS; CDR2 reads YFSETQ. The CDR3 loop is CASSPGTANTGELFF. The CDR3 DNA follows: TGCGCCAGCAGCCCCGGAACAGCGAACACCGGGGAGCTGTTTTTT. Using reference TRBV5-1 and TRBJ2-2 for the parts outside the CDR3, the full variable domain is KAGVTQTPRYLIKTRGQQVTLSCSPISGHRSVSWYQQTPGQGLQFLFEYFSETQRNKGNFPGRFSGRQFSNSRSEMNVSTLELGDSALYLCASSPGTANTGELFFGEGSRLTVL.

This chain links TRBV7-6 with TRBJ2-7, with 7 nucleotides matching TRBD2. Trimming took 8 bases from V and 2 from J; bases not matched to a gene: 9. Germline V gives CDR1 SGHVS, CDR2 FNYEAQ. The CDR3 extends over 14 amino acids. Here the CDR3 DNA reads TGTGCCAGCTCAAGCGGGGTTGGCGCCTACGAGCAGTACTTC. Its protein product is CASSSGVGAYEQYF.

The chain is built from TRBV7-9 and TRBJ1-5; D is unresolved. Germline V gene data show CDR1 as SEHNR and CDR2 as FQNEAQ (reference sequence). This CDR3 region has 15 residues. Trimming stripped 1 base from V and 4 bases from J, with 11 bases between. CDR3 nucleotides: TGTGCCAGCAGCTTAGGTTCAGCTACAAATCAGCCCCAGCATTTT. Translation gives CASSLGSATNQPQHF. The whole variable domain, remainder taken from reference TRBV7-9 and TRBJ1-5, is DTGVSQNPRHKITKRGQNVTFRCDPISEHNRLYWYRQTLGQGPEFLTYFQNEAQLEKSRLLSDRFSAERPKGSFSTLEIQRTEQGDSAMYLCASSLGSATNQPQHFGDGTRLSIL.

This sequence joins TRBV5-8 and TRBJ2-5; D is unresolved. The CDR3 extends over 13 amino acids. The germline V gene has CDR1 SGHTS and CDR2 YDEGEE. V was cut by 1 base and J by 4 bases, with 8 bases left in between. CDR3 amino acids: CASSLSLLETQYF. CDR3 in DNA: TGTGCCAGCAGCTTGAGTTTGTTAGAGACCCAGTACTTC. Full variable domain (missing parts from reference TRBV5-8 and TRBJ2-5): EAGVTQSPTHLIKTRGQQATLRCSPISGHTSVYWYQQALGLGLQFLLWYDEGEERNRGNFPPRFSGRQFPNYSSELNVNALELEDSALYLCASSLSLLETQYFGPGTRLLVL.

V and J are TRBV5-1 and TRBJ2-5, with 7 bases matching TRBD1. After removal of 0 bases from V and 1 base from J, the junction contained 6 bases not matched to a gene. Germline values: CDR1 SGHRS, CDR2 YFSETQ. There are 16 residues in the CDR3. CDR3 region: CASSLGPGGIQETQYF. In nucleotides, the CDR3 is TGCGCCAGCAGCTTGGGGCCAGGGGGTATCCAAGAGACCCAGTACTTC. The full variable domain, its missing parts supplied by reference TRBV5-1 and TRBJ2-5, is KAGVTQTPRYLIKTRGQQVTLSCSPISGHRSVSWYQQTPGQGLQFLFEYFSETQRNKGNFPGRFSGRQFSNSRSEMNVSTLELGDSALYLCASSLGPGGIQETQYFGPGTRLLVL.

The rearrangement joins TRBV5-1 to TRBJ2-2; 7 bases are a match to TRBD1. The CDR3 sequence is 15 residues long. CDR1 and CDR2 (germline): SGHRS, YFSETQ. V lost 1 base and J lost 7; bases outside the gene matches: 7. CDR3 DNA sequence: TGCGCCAGCAGCTTGTGGACTCCAGGGGGCGGGGAGCTGTTTTTT. As protein: CASSLWTPGGGELFF.

The chain recombines TRBV6-8 with TRBJ1-5; D gene ambiguous. The CDR3 consists of 8 residues. CDR1 is MNHGY, CDR2 SAAAGT, per germline. CDR3 DNA: TGTGCTTCTCAGCCCCAGCATTTT. Its translation: CASQPQHF.

The rearrangement joins TRBV7-9 to TRBJ1-2; D may be TRBD1 (5 bases). CDR1 SEHNR and CDR2 FQNEAQ come from the germline V gene (reference sequence). Trimming pared 4 bases from V and 8 bases from J, leaving 17 bases between. The CDR3 extends over 14 amino acids. In DNA, the CDR3 is TGTGCCAGCAGCTCGATTCGGGCCTGGGGCGGCTACACCTTC. It is translated as CASSSIRAWGGYTF.

This chain connects TRBV13 to TRBJ2-1, with TRBD2 matching 8 bases. The length of the CDR3 is 17 residues. Per the germline V gene, CDR1 is PRHDT and CDR2 is FYEKMQ (reference sequence). Germline trimming cut 1 base from V and 6 bases from J; bases unmatched to any gene: 11. CDR3 amino acids: CASSLARLSGSSNEQFF. The CDR3 region has the DNA TGTGCCAGCAGCTTAGCCCGGCTCAGCGGGAGTAGCAATGAGCAGTTCTTC.

This chain joins TRBV19 and TRBJ1-2; D is possibly TRBD1 (6 bases). There are 15 residues in the CDR3. Trimming shortened V by 3 bases and J by 0 bases, and 11 bases separated the two germline ends. Germline CDR1 and CDR2: LNHDA and SQIVND (reference sequence). The CDR3 reads CASSIPGHPNYGYTF. For the CDR3, the DNA is TGTGCCAGTAGTATTCCGGGACACCCTAACTATGGCTACACCTTC.

This sequence joins TRBV5-4 and TRBJ2-1, with TRBD2 identical over 11 bases. The CDR3 is made up of 16 amino acids. The trim removed 1 base at V and 4 bases at J, leaving 4 bases unmatched. Germline lookup yields CDR1 SGHNT and CDR2 YYREEE (reference sequence). The CDR3 region has the DNA TGTGCCAGCAGCTTGACGACTAGCGGGATATACAATGAGCAGTTCTTC. Translating gives CASSLTTSGIYNEQFF. The full variable domain, its missing parts supplied by reference TRBV5-4 and TRBJ2-1, is ETGVTQSPTHLIKTRGQQVTLRCSSQSGHNTVSWYQQALGQGPQFIFQYYREEENGRGNFPPRFSGLQFPNYSSELNVNALELDDSALYLCASSLTTSGIYNEQFFGPGTRLTVL.

The rearrangement uses TRBV7-9 and TRBJ2-6; D may be TRBD1 (5 bases). V was pared by 3 bases and J by 4 bases, with 13 bases between. Germline V gene sequence: CDR1 SEHNR, CDR2 FQNEAQ (reference sequence). The CDR3 contains 16 residues. DNA of the CDR3: TGTGCCAGCAGCTTCCAGGGCTCCAGGGGGGCCAACGTCCTGACTTTC. This codes for CASSFQGSRGANVLTF.

The genes are TRBV5-1 and TRBJ1-3; D possibly corresponds to TRBD1 (6 bases). CDR1 SGHRS and CDR2 YFSETQ come from the germline V gene. There are 17 residues in the CDR3. The ends were cut back, 4 bases at V and 0 bases at J, with 17 bases in the middle. The CDR3 DNA is TGCGCCAGCAGCACGGGACAACCCCAGAGCTCTGGAAACACCATATATTTT. This sequence encodes CASSTGQPQSSGNTIYF. Using reference TRBV5-1 and TRBJ1-3 for the parts outside the CDR3, the full variable domain is KAGVTQTPRYLIKTRGQQVTLSCSPISGHRSVSWYQQTPGQGLQFLFEYFSETQRNKGNFPGRFSGRQFSNSRSEMNVSTLELGDSALYLCASSTGQPQSSGNTIYFGEGSWLTVV.

The rearrangement links TRBV19 to TRBJ2-2; maybe TRBD2 (6 bases). Germline CDR1 is LNHDA and CDR2 is SQIVND (reference sequence). The V and J ends lost 6 bases and 7 bases respectively, with 18 bases between them. The CDR3 has 15 residues. CDR3 nucleotide sequence: TGTGCCAGTAGGGTACCGGGACTCCCTCACGGGGAGCTGTTTTTT. Protein product: CASRVPGLPHGELFF. The complete variable domain, with remaining parts taken from reference TRBV19 and TRBJ2-2, reads DGGITQSPKYLFRKEGQNVTLSCEQNLNHDAMYWYRQDPGQGLRLIYYSQIVNDFQKGDIAEGYSVSREKKESFPLTVTSAQKNPTAFYLCASRVPGLPHGELFFGEGSRLTVL.

The chain couples TRBV9 to TRBJ2-1; 14 positions match TRBD2. Trimming took 0 bases from V and 6 from J; bases not matched to a gene: 5. The CDR3 consists of 17 residues. The germline CDR1 and CDR2 sequences are SGDLS and YYNGEE. The CDR3 nucleotides read TGTGCCAGCAGCGTAGACCCAGGACTAGCGGGAGGCAATGAGCAGTTCTTC. Amino acid sequence: CASSVDPGLAGGNEQFF. Complete variable domain (other parts from reference TRBV9 and TRBJ2-1): DSGVTQTPKHLITATGQRVTLRCSPRSGDLSVYWYQQSLDQGLQFLIQYYNGEERAKGNILERFSAQQFPDLHSELNLSSLELGDSALYFCASSVDPGLAGGNEQFFGPGTRLTVL.